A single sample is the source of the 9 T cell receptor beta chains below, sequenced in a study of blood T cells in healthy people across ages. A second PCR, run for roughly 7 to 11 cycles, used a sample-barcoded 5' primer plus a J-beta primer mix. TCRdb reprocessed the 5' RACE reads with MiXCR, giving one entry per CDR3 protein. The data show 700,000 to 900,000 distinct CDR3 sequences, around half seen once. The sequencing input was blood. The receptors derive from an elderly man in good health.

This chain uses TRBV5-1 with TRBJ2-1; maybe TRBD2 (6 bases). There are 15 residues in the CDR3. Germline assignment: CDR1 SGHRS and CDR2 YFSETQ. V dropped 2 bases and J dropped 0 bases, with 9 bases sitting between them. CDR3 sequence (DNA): TGCGCCAGCAGCTTTGACGGGAGCTCCTACAATGAGCAGTTCTTC. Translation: CASSFDGSSYNEQFF.

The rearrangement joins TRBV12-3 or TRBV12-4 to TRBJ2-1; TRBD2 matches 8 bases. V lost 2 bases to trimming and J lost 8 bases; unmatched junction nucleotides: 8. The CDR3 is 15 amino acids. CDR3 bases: TGTGCCAGCAGTTTACAAGCGGGAGCCCTCTATGAGCAGTTCTTC. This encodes CASSLQAGALYEQFF.

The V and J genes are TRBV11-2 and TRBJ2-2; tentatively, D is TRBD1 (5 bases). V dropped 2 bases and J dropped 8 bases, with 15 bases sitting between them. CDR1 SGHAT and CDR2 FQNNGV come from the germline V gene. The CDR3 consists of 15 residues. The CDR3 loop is CASSLPSGRDGELFF. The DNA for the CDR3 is TGTGCCAGCAGCTTACCCTCCGGCAGGGATGGGGAGCTGTTTTTT.

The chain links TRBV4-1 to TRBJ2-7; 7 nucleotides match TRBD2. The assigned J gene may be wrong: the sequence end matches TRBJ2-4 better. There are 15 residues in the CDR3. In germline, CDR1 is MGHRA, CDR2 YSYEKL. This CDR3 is CASSPWAHGTIIQYF. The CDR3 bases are TGCGCCAGCAGCCCGTGGGCGCACGGGACTATCATTCAGTACTTC.

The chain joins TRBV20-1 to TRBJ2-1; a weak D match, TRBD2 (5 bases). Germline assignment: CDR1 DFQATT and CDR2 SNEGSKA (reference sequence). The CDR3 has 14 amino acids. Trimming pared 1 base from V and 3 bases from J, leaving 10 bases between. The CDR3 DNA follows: TGCAGTGCTAGAGGGACTTCCAGCTACAATGAGCAGTTCTTC. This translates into CSARGTSSYNEQFF.

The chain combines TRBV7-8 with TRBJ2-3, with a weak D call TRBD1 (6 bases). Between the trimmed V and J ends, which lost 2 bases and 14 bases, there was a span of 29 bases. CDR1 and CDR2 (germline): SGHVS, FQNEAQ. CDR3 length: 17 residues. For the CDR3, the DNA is TGTGCCAGCAGCTTACTTAGCTCAGGCCTTTTGGACAGATACGCGTATTTT. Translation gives CASSLLSSGLLDRYAYF.

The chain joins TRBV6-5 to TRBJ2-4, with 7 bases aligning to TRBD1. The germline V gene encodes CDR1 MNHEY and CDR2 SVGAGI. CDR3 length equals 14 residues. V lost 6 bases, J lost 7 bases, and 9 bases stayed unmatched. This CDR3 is CASSSRQGRNIQYF. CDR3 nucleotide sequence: TGTGCCAGCAGCTCAAGACAGGGTCGGAACATTCAGTACTTC.

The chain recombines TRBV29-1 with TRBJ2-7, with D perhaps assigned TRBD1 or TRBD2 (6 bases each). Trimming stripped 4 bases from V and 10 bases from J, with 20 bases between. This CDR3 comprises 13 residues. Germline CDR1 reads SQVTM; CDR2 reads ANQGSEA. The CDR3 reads CSVVPTTLGGQYF. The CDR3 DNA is TGCAGCGTTGTACCGACGACGTTGGGGGGCCAGTACTTC.

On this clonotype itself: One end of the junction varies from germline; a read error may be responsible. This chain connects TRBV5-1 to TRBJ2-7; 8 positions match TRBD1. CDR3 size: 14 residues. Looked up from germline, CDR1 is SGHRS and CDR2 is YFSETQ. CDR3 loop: CASSPTGAPYEQYF. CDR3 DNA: TGTGCCAGCAGTCCGACAGGGGCCCCCTACGAGCAGTACTTC.